The 2 T cell receptor beta chains presented below share a single source sample, sequenced in a study of shared clonotypes between healthy human individuals. Produced via immunoSEQ multiplex PCR; TCRdb's table is partial and in-frame only. This table holds 2 million to 3 million clones, approximately 94% found once. The sequencing sample was made of naive CD4+ T cells from PBMCs. Subset defined: CD45RA+ positively selected. These receptors all stem from a young man in good health. Some clones in this sample may be carry-over from other donors' samples.

The CDR3 is CAWSVVRGNTGELFF. In DNA form, the CDR3 reads TGTGCCTGGAGTGTAGTTCGAGGAAACACCGGGGAGCTGTTTTTT. The chain has TRBV30 and TRBJ2-2; D is uncertain. The length of the CDR3 is 15 residues. V shed 0 bases and J shed 2 bases, with 10 bases lying between them. The V gene's germline CDR1 is GTSNPN and CDR2 SVGIG (reference sequence). The full variable domain, in which reference TRBV30 and TRBJ2-2 provide the parts outside the CDR3, is SQTIHQWPATLVQPVGSPLSLECTVEGTSNPNLYWYRQAAGRGLQLLFYSVGIGQISSEVPQNLSASRPQDRQFILSSKKLLLSDSGFYLCAWSVVRGNTGELFFGEGSRLTVL.

As concerns this clone: The sample contains more than one DNA sequence encoding this CDR3. The J gene is TRBJ2-1, the V gene TRBV5-4, with D possibly being TRBD2 (6 bases). Germline assignment: CDR1 SGHNT and CDR2 YYREEE (reference sequence). The CDR3 spans 15 residues. V was shortened by 2 bases and J by 0 bases, with 9 bases between the two germline ends. The CDR3 loop is CASSFSSGSYNEQFF. Written as DNA, the CDR3 is TGTGCCAGCAGCTTCAGTAGCGGCTCCTACAATGAGCAGTTCTTC.